Presented here are 13 T cell receptor beta chains from one specimen sequenced in a study of T cells in Graves' hyperthyroidism and ophthalmopathy. Amplified TCR beta CDR3 regions derived from RNA transcripts. HTBI primers drove first-round RT-PCR of the TCR CDR3. TCRdb ran MiXCR on the multiplex PCR reads and lists one entry per CDR3 protein. Among hundreds of thousands of distinct CDR3 sequences, more than 15% were seen once, and the ten largest hold less than 70%. Material for sequencing was blood. The receptors were gathered from a woman aged 60-75 years with Graves' ophthalmopathy.

At least ten counts were recorded for this clonotype. This chain joins TRBV7-2 and TRBJ1-2; no clear D. V was cut by 1 base and J by 8 bases, with 11 bases left in between. From germline, CDR1 is SGHTA and CDR2 FQGNSA. This CDR3 has 13 residues. CDR3 coding DNA: TGTGCCAGCAGCTTAGGATTGCGTGACGGCTACACCTTC. It yields the protein CASSLGLRDGYTF.

The chain has TRBV9 and TRBJ1-3; unclear D gene. The germline V and J ends were trimmed by 4 bases and 0 bases, with 14 bases remaining between them. The CDR3 is 16 amino acids. Germline V gene sequence: CDR1 SGDLS, CDR2 YYNGEE. CDR3 loop: CASSSRTELSGNTIYF. The CDR3 DNA reads as TGTGCCAGCAGCTCACGGACGGAACTCTCTGGAAACACCATATATTTT.

The chain uses TRBV20-1 and TRBJ2-3; D possibly corresponds to TRBD2 (5 bases). This CDR3 has 13 amino acids. Trimming shortened V by 6 bases and J by 6 bases, and 16 bases separated the two germline ends. Germline V CDR1 and CDR2: DFQATT, SNEGSKA (reference sequence). This CDR3 is CSAPSTRRDTQYF. The CDR3 DNA sequence: TGCAGTGCACCCTCGACGAGGAGGGATACGCAGTATTTT.

This clonotype appeared a few times. A read error may explain this, as a much larger clone is one base away. The V and J genes are TRBV7-2 and TRBJ2-7; D gene unclear. This CDR3 spans 15 amino acids. Looked up from germline, CDR1 is SGHTA and CDR2 is FQGNSA. The CDR3, as DNA: TGTGCCGGCAGCCCCTTGGGTTACAGTACCTACGAGCAGTACTTC. Translating gives CAGSPLGYSTYEQYF.

This clonotype occurred a few times. This chain's CDR3 is CAWSVAGYSYNSPLHF. The CDR3 DNA is TGTGCCTGGAGTGTTGCAGGGTACTCCTATAATTCACCCCTCCACTTT. The chain uses TRBV30 and TRBJ1-6; possible D gene TRBD1, 5 bases. The CDR3 runs to 16 residues. V was shortened by 0 bases and J by 0 bases, with 9 bases between the two germline ends. Germline CDR1 GTSNPN, CDR2 SVGIG (reference sequence).

This clonotype was seen many times. The chain combines TRBV19 with TRBJ1-1; D not resolved. The CDR3 length is 13 residues. With 3 bases removed from V and 1 base from J, the gap between germline ends came to 6 bases. Germline V gene sequence: CDR1 LNHDA, CDR2 SQIVND (reference sequence). CDR3 loop: CASSIGRNTEAFF. The CDR3 DNA sequence: TGTGCCAGTAGTATTGGACGGAACACTGAAGCTTTCTTT.

This clonotype has at least ten counts. This chain joins TRBV7-8 and TRBJ2-7; no clear D gene. There are 16 residues in the CDR3. Germline CDR1 SGHVS, CDR2 FQNEAQ. The V end was cut by 1 base, the J end by 2 bases, with 15 bases between. CDR3 in amino acids: CASSLEFGTDAYEQYF. CDR3 coding DNA: TGTGCCAGCAGCTTAGAATTTGGAACAGACGCCTACGAGCAGTACTTC.

J is TRBJ2-3 and V is TRBV20-1, with a tentative D call TRBD1 (6 bases). Germline-derived CDR1 and CDR2 are DFQATT and SNEGSKA (reference sequence). Trimming took 5 bases from V and 1 from J, leaving 13 bases between them. The CDR3 extends over 14 amino acids. CDR3 in DNA: TGCAGTGCTGATAGGGGGTTTGGCACAGATACGCAGTATTTT. This sequence encodes CSADRGFGTDTQYF.

Notes on this clonotype: The junction departs from germline at one end; a sequencing error may be responsible. This chain uses TRBV7-9 with TRBJ2-3, with no clear D. In germline, CDR1 is SEHNR, CDR2 FQNEAQ (reference sequence). The CDR3 consists of 15 residues. The DNA of the CDR3 is TGCGCCAGCAGCAGCCCCAGAGAAATCACAGATACGCAGTATTTT. Translated, it gives CASSSPREITDTQYF.

The chain combines TRBV7-2 with TRBJ1-5; D is ambiguous. This CDR3 is 13 amino acids long. Germline-derived CDR1 and CDR2 are SGHTA and FQGNSA. Trimming stripped 5 bases from V and 7 bases from J, with 12 bases between. CDR3: CASSPGRTQPQHF. DNA for the CDR3: TGTGCCAGCAGCCCGGGCAGGACGCAGCCCCAGCATTTT. Full variable domain (missing parts from reference TRBV7-2 and TRBJ1-5): GAGVSQSPSNKVTEKGKDVELRCDPISGHTALYWYRQSLGQGLEFLIYFQGNSAPDKSGLPSDRFSAERTGGSVSTLTIQRTQQEDSAVYLCASSPGRTQPQHFGDGTRLSIL.

This clonotype was counted at least ten times. This chain connects TRBV20-1 to TRBJ1-2, with unresolved D. The CDR3 runs to 13 residues. Germline-derived CDR1 and CDR2 are DFQATT and SNEGSKA (reference sequence). Here the CDR3 DNA reads TGCATCCCGCGGCTTCAAACTAACTATGGCTACACCTTC. Translating it yields CIPRLQTNYGYTF.

This clonotype was found a few times. The chain combines TRBV7-2 with TRBJ2-7; the match to TRBD1 covers 12 bases. Germline V gives CDR1 SGHTA, CDR2 FQGNSA. The CDR3 runs 15 residues. Trimming at V came to 5 bases and at J to 7 bases, leaving 9 bases not matched to a gene. CDR3 sequence: CASSLPGTGGGEQYF. In DNA, the CDR3 is TGTGCCAGCAGCCTCCCCGGGACAGGGGGCGGGGAGCAGTACTTC. Combining the CDR3 with reference TRBV7-2 and TRBJ2-7 gives the whole variable domain GAGVSQSPSNKVTEKGKDVELRCDPISGHTALYWYRQSLGQGLEFLIYFQGNSAPDKSGLPSDRFSAERTGGSVSTLTIQRTQQEDSAVYLCASSLPGTGGGEQYFGPGTRLTVT.

This clonotype has only a few counts. The V and J genes are TRBV5-4 and TRBJ1-2; a weak D match, TRBD1 (5 bases). The CDR3 is 15 residues long. Looked up from germline, CDR1 is SGHNT and CDR2 is YYREEE (reference sequence). The germline V and J ends were trimmed by 4 bases and 4 bases, with 17 bases remaining between them. CDR3 protein: CASSLLAAGRYGYTF. In nucleotides, the CDR3 is TGTGCCAGCAGCCTTCTCGCGGCGGGACGCTATGGCTACACCTTC.